These T cell receptor beta chains were read from a single sample in a study of blood T cell repertoires in COVID-19. Profiling relied on immunoSEQ multiplex PCR, and the TCRdb table lists in-frame clones only, not all of them. In the table there are under 450,000 clones, more than 75% of which are singletons. The sequencing input was PBMCs or T cells enriched from blood (not recorded which). These receptors originate from a woman aged 30 to 39 who had recovered from COVID-19. Each CDR3 is given with its conserved first and last residue. A D gene is named only where the DNA matches it firmly. Clone sizes are given selectively: once, few, many, or a class where the clone is expanded.

d_gene: TRBD1
v_gene: TRBV14
abundance: .
j_gene: TRBJ2-1
len: 15
CDR3aa: CASSPPQGAYNEQFF
CDR3nt: TGTGCCAGCAGCCCCCCCCAGGGGGCTTACAATGAGCAGTTCTTC

d_gene: .
v_gene: TRBV15
abundance: .
j_gene: TRBJ1-5
len: 17
CDR3aa: CATSRDGAGYSNQPQHF
CDR3nt: TGTGCCACCAGCAGAGATGGGGCAGGCTATAGCAATCAGCCCCAGCATTTT

d_gene: .
v_gene: TRBV12-3/TRBV12-4
abundance: .
j_gene: TRBJ2-1
len: 13
CDR3aa: CASCPGDGNEQFF
CDR3nt: TGTGCCAGCTGCCCGGGGGACGGCAATGAGCAGTTCTTC

d_gene: TRBD2
v_gene: TRBV27
abundance: .
j_gene: TRBJ2-4
len: 15
CDR3aa: CASSLTVAGVPIQYF
CDR3nt: TGTGCCAGCAGTTTAACGGTAGCGGGAGTCCCCATTCAGTACTTC

d_gene: TRBD2
v_gene: TRBV27
abundance: .
j_gene: TRBJ2-7
len: 15
CDR3aa: CASSEGLAGVYEQYF
CDR3nt: TGTGCCAGCAGCGAAGGACTAGCGGGAGTTTACGAGCAGTACTTC

d_gene: TRBD2
v_gene: TRBV7-8
abundance: .
j_gene: TRBJ2-7
len: 17
CDR3aa: CASSLEGTSGRFYEQYF
CDR3nt: TGTGCCAGCAGCTTAGAGGGGACTAGCGGGAGGTTCTACGAGCAGTACTTC

d_gene: .
v_gene: TRBV6-2/TRBV6-3
abundance: .
j_gene: TRBJ1-1
len: 13
CDR3aa: CASSAGTYTEAFF
CDR3nt: TGTGCCAGCAGTGCCGGGACATACACTGAAGCTTTCTTT

d_gene: .
v_gene: TRBV7-9
abundance: .
j_gene: TRBJ1-1
len: 14
CDR3aa: CASSSPGRSTEAFF
CDR3nt: TGTGCCAGCAGCTCCCCAGGTCGAAGCACTGAAGCTTTCTTT

d_gene: .
v_gene: TRBV29-1
abundance: .
j_gene: TRBJ2-1
len: 12
CDR3aa: CSVERQDKEQFF
CDR3nt: TGCAGCGTTGAGCGACAGGACAAGGAGCAGTTCTTC

d_gene: .
v_gene: TRBV3-1/TRBV3-2
abundance: .
j_gene: TRBJ1-1
len: 13
CDR3aa: CASSARGNTEAFF
CDR3nt: TGTGCCAGCAGCGCCCGGGGGAACACTGAAGCTTTCTTT

d_gene: .
v_gene: TRBV7-9
abundance: .
j_gene: TRBJ2-1
len: 15
CDR3aa: CASSLSASSYNEQFF
CDR3nt: TGTGCCAGCAGCCTGAGCGCGAGCTCCTACAATGAGCAGTTCTTC

d_gene: TRBD2
v_gene: TRBV5-4
abundance: .
j_gene: TRBJ2-3
len: 16
CDR3aa: CASSWGSGGATDTQYF
CDR3nt: TGTGCCAGCAGCTGGGGTAGCGGGGGGGCAACAGATACGCAGTATTTT

d_gene: TRBD1
v_gene: TRBV23-1
abundance: .
j_gene: TRBJ1-2
len: 15
CDR3aa: CASIQLTGGVYGYTF
CDR3nt: TGCGCCAGCATACAACTTACAGGGGGAGTTTATGGCTACACCTTC

d_gene: .
v_gene: TRBV5-1
abundance: .
j_gene: TRBJ2-1
len: 12
CDR3aa: CASSLPGPGVFF
CDR3nt: TGCGCCAGCAGCTTGCCGGGGCCAGGGGTGTTCTTC

d_gene: TRBD2
v_gene: TRBV28
abundance: .
j_gene: TRBJ2-1
len: 15
CDR3aa: CASSVWGGSRNEQFF
CDR3nt: TGTGCCAGCAGCGTTTGGGGCGGGAGTCGGAATGAGCAGTTCTTC

d_gene: .
v_gene: TRBV11-2
abundance: .
j_gene: TRBJ1-2
len: 13
CDR3aa: CASSPQSDYGYTF
CDR3nt: TGTGCCAGCAGCCCCCAGAGCGACTATGGCTACACCTTC

d_gene: TRBD1
v_gene: TRBV29-1
abundance: few
j_gene: TRBJ1-2
len: 15
CDR3aa: CSVDVGTGRYYGYTF
CDR3nt: TGCAGCGTTGACGTCGGGACAGGTCGATACTATGGCTACACCTTC

d_gene: .
v_gene: TRBV29-1
abundance: .
j_gene: TRBJ1-2
len: 12
CDR3aa: CSVEGRQTGYTF
CDR3nt: TGCAGCGTTGAAGGGCGGCAGACCGGCTACACCTTC

d_gene: TRBD2
v_gene: TRBV4-1
abundance: few
j_gene: TRBJ2-7
len: 15
CDR3aa: CASSQVTAGLAEQYF
CDR3nt: TGCGCCAGCAGCCAAGTGACAGCGGGACTAGCCGAGCAGTACTTC

d_gene: TRBD1
v_gene: TRBV27
abundance: .
j_gene: TRBJ1-5
len: 15
CDR3aa: CASSRRTGINQPQHF
CDR3nt: TGTGCCAGCAGTCGTCGGACAGGGATTAATCAGCCCCAGCATTTT

d_gene: .
v_gene: TRBV25-1
abundance: .
j_gene: TRBJ2-7
len: 14
CDR3aa: CASRPDRSSYEQYF
CDR3nt: TGTGCCAGCAGACCCGACAGGAGCTCCTACGAGCAGTACTTC

d_gene: .
v_gene: TRBV11-2
abundance: .
j_gene: TRBJ1-2
len: 12
CDR3aa: CASSLGGYGYTF
CDR3nt: TGTGCCAGCAGCTTGGGAGGTTATGGCTACACCTTC

d_gene: .
v_gene: TRBV30
abundance: .
j_gene: TRBJ1-5
len: 9
CDR3aa: CALNQPQHF
CDR3nt: TGTGCCCTCAATCAGCCCCAGCATTTT

d_gene: .
v_gene: TRBV5-3
abundance: .
j_gene: TRBJ1-1
len: 13
CDR3aa: CARFGGQRCWAFF
CDR3nt: TGTGCCAGATTCGGGGGGCAGAGGTGTTGGGCTTTCTTT

d_gene: .
v_gene: TRBV6-5
abundance: .
j_gene: TRBJ2-7
len: 14
CDR3aa: CASSYSRLVGEQYF
CDR3nt: TGTGCCAGCAGTTACTCGCGGCTCGTAGGTGAGCAGTACTTC

d_gene: .
v_gene: TRBV7-9
abundance: once
j_gene: TRBJ2-2
len: 14
CDR3aa: CARPGTVDTGELFF
CDR3nt: TGTGCCCGTCCCGGGACTGTCGACACCGGGGAGCTGTTTTTT

d_gene: .
v_gene: TRBV6-1
abundance: .
j_gene: TRBJ2-7
len: 14
CDR3aa: CASSELATLYEQYF
CDR3nt: TGTGCCAGCAGTGAACTAGCAACTCTCTACGAGCAGTACTTC

d_gene: TRBD1
v_gene: TRBV25-1
abundance: .
j_gene: TRBJ1-5
len: 15
CDR3aa: CASSEGTGGNQPQHF
CDR3nt: TGTGCCAGCAGTGAAGGGACAGGGGGAAATCAGCCCCAGCATTTT

d_gene: TRBD1
v_gene: TRBV7-9
abundance: .
j_gene: TRBJ1-4
len: 16
CDR3aa: CASSSGQGGANEKLFF
CDR3nt: TGTGCCAGCAGCTCGGGACAGGGGGGAGCTAATGAAAAACTGTTTTTT

d_gene: .
v_gene: TRBV13
abundance: .
j_gene: TRBJ2-3
len: 16
CDR3aa: CASSLGGTGGTDTQYF
CDR3nt: TGTGCCAGCAGCTTAGGTGGGACTGGAGGCACAGATACGCAGTATTTT

d_gene: TRBD2
v_gene: TRBV28
abundance: .
j_gene: TRBJ2-7
len: 17
CDR3aa: CASRPPGLAGGTYEQYF
CDR3nt: TGTGCCAGCAGACCTCCGGGACTAGCGGGGGGGACCTACGAGCAGTACTTC

d_gene: TRBD1
v_gene: TRBV19
abundance: .
j_gene: TRBJ1-5
len: 14
CDR3aa: CATLDRGSNQPQHF
CDR3nt: TGTGCCACCTTAGACAGGGGAAGCAATCAGCCCCAGCATTTT

d_gene: .
v_gene: TRBV2
abundance: .
j_gene: TRBJ2-3
len: 16
CDR3aa: CASSGDSRTSTDTQYF
CDR3nt: TGTGCCAGCAGCGGGGACTCCCGAACTAGCACAGATACGCAGTATTTT

d_gene: .
v_gene: TRBV27
abundance: .
j_gene: TRBJ2-7
len: 13
CDR3aa: CASSFGRGYEQYF
CDR3nt: TGTGCCAGCAGTTTCGGCAGGGGCTACGAGCAGTACTTC

d_gene: .
v_gene: TRBV28
abundance: .
j_gene: TRBJ1-2
len: 13
CDR3aa: CASSPQGKSGYTF
CDR3nt: TGTGCCAGCAGTCCCCAGGGGAAAAGTGGCTACACCTTC

d_gene: .
v_gene: TRBV10-3
abundance: .
j_gene: TRBJ1-1
len: 14
CDR3aa: CAIRETGMNTEAFF
CDR3nt: TGTGCCATCAGGGAAACAGGAATGAACACTGAAGCTTTCTTT

d_gene: .
v_gene: TRBV3-1/TRBV3-2
abundance: .
j_gene: TRBJ1-2
len: 13
CDR3aa: CASSPTENYGYTF
CDR3nt: TGTGCCAGCAGCCCCACAGAGAACTATGGCTACACCTTC

d_gene: .
v_gene: TRBV6-5
abundance: .
j_gene: TRBJ2-7
len: 12
CDR3aa: CASTTGKYEQYF
CDR3nt: TGTGCCAGCACTACAGGGAAATACGAGCAGTACTTC

d_gene: .
v_gene: TRBV27
abundance: .
j_gene: TRBJ1-1
len: 13
CDR3aa: CASSLYWNTEAFF
CDR3nt: TGTGCCAGCAGTTTATACTGGAACACTGAAGCTTTCTTT

d_gene: TRBD1
v_gene: TRBV7-9
abundance: .
j_gene: TRBJ1-1
len: 14
CDR3aa: CASTTTGVNTEAFF
CDR3nt: TGTGCCAGCACCACTACAGGGGTGAACACTGAAGCTTTCTTT

d_gene: .
v_gene: TRBV20-1
abundance: .
j_gene: TRBJ1-5
len: 13
CDR3aa: CSASDLGEKPQHF
CDR3nt: TGCAGTGCTAGTGATCTGGGAGAGAAGCCCCAGCATTTT

d_gene: TRBD1
v_gene: TRBV27
abundance: .
j_gene: TRBJ2-7
len: 15
CDR3aa: CASSSPGQGSYEQYF
CDR3nt: TGTGCCAGCAGTTCACCGGGACAGGGGTCCTACGAGCAGTACTTC

d_gene: .
v_gene: TRBV7-2
abundance: .
j_gene: TRBJ2-7
len: 14
CDR3aa: CASSLRKGTYEQYF
CDR3nt: TGTGCCAGCAGCTTACGGAAGGGGACCTACGAGCAGTACTTC

d_gene: TRBD1
v_gene: TRBV27
abundance: .
j_gene: TRBJ1-1
len: 18
CDR3aa: CASSRIPGQARGGAEAFF
CDR3nt: TGTGCCAGCAGTCGCATACCGGGACAGGCGCGGGGGGGTGCTGAAGCTTTCTTT

d_gene: .
v_gene: TRBV7-2
abundance: .
j_gene: TRBJ1-4
len: 16
CDR3aa: CASSLGVTIPNEKLFF
CDR3nt: TGTGCCAGCAGCTTAGGCGTAACGATCCCTAATGAAAAACTGTTTTTT

d_gene: .
v_gene: TRBV20-1
abundance: .
j_gene: TRBJ1-2
len: 12
CDR3aa: CSASKDKYGYTF
CDR3nt: TGCAGTGCTAGTAAGGACAAGTATGGCTACACCTTC

d_gene: TRBD1
v_gene: TRBV19
abundance: .
j_gene: TRBJ1-5
len: 15
CDR3aa: CASIGTGRSNQPQHF
CDR3nt: TGTGCCAGTATCGGGACAGGTCGGAGCAATCAGCCCCAGCATTTT

d_gene: .
v_gene: TRBV6-5
abundance: .
j_gene: TRBJ1-2
len: 13
CDR3aa: CASRTPANYGYTF
CDR3nt: TGTGCCAGCCGTACGCCAGCTAACTATGGCTACACCTTC

d_gene: TRBD1
v_gene: TRBV30
abundance: once
j_gene: TRBJ2-7
len: 12
CDR3aa: CAWRDRGYEQYF
CDR3nt: TGTGCCTGGAGGGACAGGGGCTACGAGCAGTACTTC

d_gene: .
v_gene: TRBV19
abundance: once
j_gene: TRBJ2-7
len: 14
CDR3aa: CASSMGDTSYEQYF
CDR3nt: TGTGCCAGTAGTATGGGGGACACCAGCTACGAGCAGTACTTC

d_gene: TRBD1
v_gene: TRBV3-1/TRBV3-2
abundance: .
j_gene: TRBJ2-7
len: 16
CDR3aa: CASSQDGGQGWNEQYF
CDR3nt: TGTGCCAGCAGCCAAGATGGAGGACAGGGGTGGAACGAGCAGTACTTC

d_gene: TRBD2
v_gene: TRBV11-2
abundance: .
j_gene: TRBJ2-4
len: 15
CDR3aa: CASSLLSGGADIQYF
CDR3nt: TGTGCCAGCAGCTTGCTTAGCGGGGGGGCTGACATTCAGTACTTC

d_gene: .
v_gene: TRBV12-3/TRBV12-4
abundance: .
j_gene: TRBJ2-7
len: 13
CDR3aa: CASSFTGSYEQYF
CDR3nt: TGTGCCAGCAGTTTCACGGGTTCCTACGAGCAGTACTTC

d_gene: TRBD2
v_gene: TRBV2
abundance: .
j_gene: TRBJ2-2
len: 12
CDR3aa: CASSGTGEGLFF
CDR3nt: TGTGCCAGCAGTGGAACGGGGGAGGGGCTGTTTTTT

d_gene: TRBD1
v_gene: TRBV18
abundance: .
j_gene: TRBJ2-1
len: 15
CDR3aa: CASSPGDRGRNEQFF
CDR3nt: TGTGCCAGCTCACCCGGTGACAGGGGGCGTAATGAGCAGTTCTTC

d_gene: TRBD1
v_gene: TRBV28
abundance: few
j_gene: TRBJ1-1
len: 14
CDR3aa: CASSLGQGTTEAFF
CDR3nt: TGTGCCAGCAGTTTGGGACAGGGGACCACTGAAGCTTTCTTT

d_gene: .
v_gene: TRBV3-1/TRBV3-2
abundance: .
j_gene: TRBJ1-1
len: 15
CDR3aa: CASSQDWGGNTEAFF
CDR3nt: TGTGCCAGCAGCCAAGATTGGGGGGGGAACACTGAAGCTTTCTTT

d_gene: .
v_gene: TRBV7-9
abundance: .
j_gene: TRBJ1-1
len: 15
CDR3aa: CASSLVAGSGTEAFF
CDR3nt: TGTGCCAGCAGCTTAGTAGCGGGGTCTGGGACTGAAGCTTTCTTT